The sequence of this TCR beta chain was determined in a study of T cell changes during pregnancy in multiple sclerosis. Germline V gene sequence: CDR1 SGHNT, CDR2 YENEEA. J was trimmed by 1 base and V by 5 bases; bases with no gene match: 7. The CDR3 is made up of 16 amino acids. TCRdb's copy holds only in-frame clones and misses some; the assay was immunoSEQ multiplex PCR. The sample yields nearly 70,000 clones, 92% seen once. The sample here was peripheral blood, taken in the second trimester of pregnancy. The sequence derives from a female donor in good health, enrolled as a control in a pregnancy study. This chain joins TRBV11-3 and TRBJ2-4; 8 bases align to TRBD1. The CDR3 DNA reads TGTGCCAGCAGCCCAGGACAGGGCCGGGCCAAAAACATTCAGTACTTC. As protein: CASSPGQGRAKNIQYF.